The 19 T cell receptor beta chains below all came from one sample that was sequenced in a study of cytomegalovirus exposure and HLA in healthy donors. 60 Vbeta and 13 Jbeta primers were used in PCR. Only in-frame clones appear in the TCRdb table, and some are missing; sequencing was by immunoSEQ multiplex PCR. This sample has about 150,000 clones; about 76% occur once, and the top ten carry roughly 4%. Sequencing used PBMCs. The origin of the receptors is a human donor in good health.

J is TRBJ2-7 and V is TRBV4-1; D might be TRBD1 (6 bases). The CDR3 runs 15 residues. V lost 1 base, J lost 5 bases, and 15 bases lay in between. Germline CDR1 reads MGHRA; CDR2 reads YSYEKL. CDR3 in amino acids: CASSQGDRFDNEQYF. The CDR3 DNA reads TGCGCCAGCAGCCAAGGTGACAGGTTCGACAACGAGCAGTACTTC.

This clone has just one count. J is TRBJ2-1 and V is TRBV6-1; 9 positions match TRBD2. Germline V CDR1 and CDR2: MNHNS, SASEGT. CDR3 length equals 15 residues. V lost 7 bases and J lost 4; bases outside the gene matches: 8. CDR3 DNA sequence: TGTGCCAGCATCAACAGCGGGGGGCCTTACAATGAGCAGTTCTTC. Its translation is CASINSGGPYNEQFF.

This chain connects TRBV7-2 to TRBJ2-1; TRBD2 agrees at 9 bases. V was pared by 7 bases and J by 1 base, with 5 bases of the junction left unmatched. This CDR3 comprises 15 residues. Germline assignment: CDR1 SGHTA and CDR2 FQGNSA. This CDR3 is CASKELAGSYNEQFF. In DNA form, the CDR3 reads TGTGCCAGCAAGGAACTAGCGGGTTCCTACAATGAGCAGTTCTTC.

The V call is TRBV5-1, the J call TRBJ2-2; possible D gene TRBD2, 6 bases. V lost 4 bases and J 2 bases, leaving 12 bases between the germline ends. Per germline, CDR1 SGHRS and CDR2 YFSETQ. This CDR3 is 15 amino acids long. CDR3 in amino acids: CASSLAGSNTGELFF. The CDR3 nucleotides are TGCGCCAGCAGCCTGGCGGGGAGTAACACCGGGGAGCTGTTTTTT.

The chain carries TRBV6-4 and TRBJ2-3, with a possible D match to TRBD1 (6 bases). The CDR3 has 15 residues. The ends were cut back, 6 bases at V and 4 bases at J, with 17 bases in the middle. The germline V gene encodes CDR1 MRHNA and CDR2 SNTAGT. This chain's CDR3 is CASSRDKGTADTQYF. CDR3 bases: TGTGCCAGCAGCCGGGACAAGGGGACGGCAGATACGCAGTATTTT.

The chain joins TRBV19 to TRBJ1-2; 8 positions agree with TRBD1. This CDR3 comprises 14 residues. Germline CDR1 and CDR2: LNHDA and SQIVND (reference sequence). Trimming cost V 3 bases and J 6 bases; bases outside gene matches: 6. CDR3: CASSIGRGRDGYTF. The CDR3 nucleotides read TGTGCCAGTAGTATCGGCAGGGGGCGGGATGGCTACACCTTC.

V gene TRBV13 combines with J gene TRBJ2-2; 8 nucleotides agree with TRBD2. CDR3 length equals 16 residues. V lost 4 bases, J lost 3 bases, and 7 bases stayed unmatched. CDR1 and CDR2 from the germline V gene are PRHDT and FYEKMQ (reference sequence). The CDR3 DNA sequence: TGTGCCAGCAGCTCCCCCGGACTAGCCGACACCGGGGAGCTGTTTTTT. Translation: CASSSPGLADTGELFF.

This sequence joins TRBV13 and TRBJ2-2; possibly TRBD1 for D (5 bases). V lost 5 bases and J 1 base, leaving 14 bases between the germline ends. There are 16 residues in the CDR3. Germline V gives CDR1 PRHDT, CDR2 FYEKMQ (reference sequence). This chain's CDR3 is CASSPRAPMNTGELFF. The DNA of the CDR3 is TGTGCCAGCAGCCCCAGGGCCCCGATGAACACCGGGGAGCTGTTTTTT.

J is TRBJ1-5 and V is TRBV6-1; no reliable D call. The germline V and J ends were trimmed by 2 bases and 0 bases, with 5 bases remaining between them. Looked up from germline, CDR1 is MNHNS and CDR2 is SASEGT. There are 14 residues in the CDR3. The DNA of the CDR3 is TGTGCCAGCAGTGAACAGTATAGCAATCAGCCCCAGCATTTT. The encoded protein is CASSEQYSNQPQHF.

The J gene is TRBJ2-1, the V gene TRBV4-1, with 9 bases fitting TRBD2. In germline, CDR1 is MGHRA, CDR2 YSYEKL. Germline trimming cut 1 base from V and 4 bases from J; bases unmatched to any gene: 2. CDR3 size: 15 residues. The chain's CDR3 is CASSQVAGAYNEQFF. The CDR3 DNA reads TGCGCCAGCAGCCAAGTAGCGGGAGCTTACAATGAGCAGTTCTTC.

This chain uses TRBV19 with TRBJ1-5; 8 nucleotides line up with TRBD1. V trimming: 8 bases; J trimming: 6 bases; junction bases outside the gene matches: 6. CDR3 size: 13 residues. The germline gives CDR1 LNHDA, CDR2 SQIVND (reference sequence). The CDR3 loop reads CASRQGLGQPQHF. The CDR3 DNA sequence: TGTGCCAGTCGACAGGGGTTGGGTCAGCCCCAGCATTTT.

The chain employs TRBV10-1 and TRBJ2-3; 8 positions match TRBD1. The CDR3 covers 13 residues. V gave up 6 bases and J gave up 9 bases; unmatched junction bases: 8. Germline CDR1 WNHNN, CDR2 SYGVQD (reference sequence). DNA for the CDR3: TGCGCCAGCAGCGAAATACAGGGGGGAACGCAGTATTTT. The encoded protein is CASSEIQGGTQYF.

V and J are TRBV18 and TRBJ2-7; the D is unclear. The germline CDR1 and CDR2 sequences are KGHSH and LQKENI. The CDR3 has 15 amino acids. V was cut by 1 base and J by 0 bases, with 10 bases left in between. The CDR3 bases are TGTGCCAGCTCACCACAGAGGCAGAGCTCCTACGAGCAGTACTTC. Translation gives CASSPQRQSSYEQYF. The whole variable domain, remainder taken from reference TRBV18 and TRBJ2-7, is NAGVMQNPRHLVRRRGQEARLRCSPMKGHSHVYWYRQLPEEGLKFMVYLQKENIIDESGMPKERFSAEFPKEGPSILRIQQVVRGDSAAYFCASSPQRQSSYEQYFGPGTRLTVT.

The chain links TRBV5-5 to TRBJ1-6; unclear D gene. The V and J ends lost 1 base and 4 bases respectively, with 9 bases between them. The CDR3 runs to 15 residues. Germline loops: CDR1 SGHKS, CDR2 YYEKEE (reference sequence). DNA of the CDR3: TGTGCCAGCAGCTTGTTGTCCGGTTATAATTCACCCCTCCACTTT. Its translation is CASSLLSGYNSPLHF. Complete variable domain (other parts from reference TRBV5-5 and TRBJ1-6): DAGVTQSPTHLIKTRGQQVTLRCSPISGHKSVSWYQQVLGQGPQFIFQYYEKEERGRGNFPDRFSARQFPNYSSELNVNALLLGDSALYLCASSLLSGYNSPLHFGNGTRLTVT.

V and J are TRBV7-9 and TRBJ2-3, with D perhaps TRBD1 (6 bases). Germline assignment: CDR1 SEHNR and CDR2 FQNEAQ (reference sequence). Deletions cut 5 bases from V and 5 bases from J, with 17 bases between. The CDR3 has 15 residues. CDR3 nucleotide sequence: TGTGCCAGCAGCCCCTGGACAGATACCCGAGATACGCAGTATTTT. It codes for CASSPWTDTRDTQYF.

This clone came up a few times. The chain is built from TRBV5-6 and TRBJ2-1, with 8 bases fitting TRBD2. CDR1 SGHDT and CDR2 YYEEEE come from the germline V gene. Trimming removed 4 bases from V and 8 bases from J; junction bases left unmatched: 8. CDR3 length: 14 amino acids. CDR3 loop: CASSLGLGSYEQFF. The CDR3 DNA reads as TGTGCCAGCAGCCTGGGACTAGGCTCCTATGAGCAGTTCTTC.

V usage is TRBV5-1 and J usage is TRBJ1-2; 12 bases match TRBD1. The germline V gene has CDR1 SGHRS and CDR2 YFSETQ. V lost 2 bases and J lost 4; bases outside the gene matches: 6. CDR3 length: 16 residues. The CDR3 loop reads CASSFSGTGGIYGYTF. CDR3 in DNA: TGCGCCAGCAGCTTCTCCGGGACAGGGGGCATCTATGGCTACACCTTC.

The chain couples TRBV27 to TRBJ2-7; 7 bases match TRBD1. V shed 6 bases and J 2 bases; nucleotides not matched to a gene: 13. Germline values: CDR1 MNHEY, CDR2 SMNVEV (reference sequence). The CDR3 contains 16 residues. Here the CDR3 DNA reads TGTGCCAGCAGCCCCACCCCTACAGGGGCGGCCTACGAGCAGTACTTC. This encodes CASSPTPTGAAYEQYF.

The chain recombines TRBV6-6 with TRBJ2-2; tentatively, D is TRBD2 (6 bases). V was trimmed by 3 bases and J by 4 bases, leaving 12 bases between them. Germline CDR1 reads MNHNY; CDR2 reads SVGAGI (reference sequence). The CDR3 runs 15 residues. The CDR3 here is CASSYGGLTTGELFF. In DNA, the CDR3 is TGTGCCAGCAGTTATGGGGGACTTACCACCGGGGAGCTGTTTTTT.